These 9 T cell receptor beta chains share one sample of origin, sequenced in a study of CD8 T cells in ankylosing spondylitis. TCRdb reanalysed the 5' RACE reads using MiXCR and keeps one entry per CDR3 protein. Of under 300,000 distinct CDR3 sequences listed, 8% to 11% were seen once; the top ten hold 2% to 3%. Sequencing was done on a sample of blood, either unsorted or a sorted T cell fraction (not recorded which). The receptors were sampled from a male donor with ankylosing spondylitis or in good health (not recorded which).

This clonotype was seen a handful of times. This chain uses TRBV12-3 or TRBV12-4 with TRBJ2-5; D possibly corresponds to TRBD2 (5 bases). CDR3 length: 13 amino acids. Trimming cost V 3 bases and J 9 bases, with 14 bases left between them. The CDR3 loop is CASSFAGSGAQYF. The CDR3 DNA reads TGTGCCAGCAGTTTCGCCGGGTCCGGGGCCCAGTACTTC.

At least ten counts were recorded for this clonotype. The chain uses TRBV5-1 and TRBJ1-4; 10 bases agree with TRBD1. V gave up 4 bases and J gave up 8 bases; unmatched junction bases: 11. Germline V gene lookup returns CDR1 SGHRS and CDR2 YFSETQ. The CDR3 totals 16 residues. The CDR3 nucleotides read TGCGCCAGCAGCCCCCCCTCGGGGACAGGGGAGGAAAAACTGTTTTTT. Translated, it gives CASSPPSGTGEEKLFF.

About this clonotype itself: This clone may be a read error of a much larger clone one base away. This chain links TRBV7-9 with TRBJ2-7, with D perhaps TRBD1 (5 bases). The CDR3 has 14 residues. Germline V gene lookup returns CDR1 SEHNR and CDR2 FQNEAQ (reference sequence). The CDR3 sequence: CARSLEDSAYEQYF. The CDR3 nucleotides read TGTGCCAGAAGCTTAGAAGACAGTGCCTACGAGCAGTACTTC. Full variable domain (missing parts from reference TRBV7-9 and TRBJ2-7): DTGVSQNPRHKITKRGQNVTFRCDPISEHNRLYWYRQTLGQGPEFLTYFQNEAQLEKSRLLSDRFSAERPKGSFSTLEIQRTEQGDSAMYLCARSLEDSAYEQYFGPGTRLTVT.

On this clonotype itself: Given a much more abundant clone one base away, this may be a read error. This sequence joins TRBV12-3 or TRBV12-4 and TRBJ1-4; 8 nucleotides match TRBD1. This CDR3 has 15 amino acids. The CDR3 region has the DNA TGTGCCGGCAGTTCTAAGACAGGGGCTTTGGAAAAACTGTTTTTT. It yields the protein CAGSSKTGALEKLFF.

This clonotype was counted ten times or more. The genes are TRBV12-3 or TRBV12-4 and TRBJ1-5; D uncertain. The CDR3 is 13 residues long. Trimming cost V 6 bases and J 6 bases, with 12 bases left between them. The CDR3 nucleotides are TGTGCCAGCAGGAGGAGGTCGACTCAGCCCCAGCATTTT. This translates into CASRRRSTQPQHF.

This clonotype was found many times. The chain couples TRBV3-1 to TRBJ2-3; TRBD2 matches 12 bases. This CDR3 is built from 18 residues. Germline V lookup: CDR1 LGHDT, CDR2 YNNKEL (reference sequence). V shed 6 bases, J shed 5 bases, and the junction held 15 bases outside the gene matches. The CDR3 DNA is TGTGCCAGCAGGGCAGGTGGGCTTCTGACTAGCGGGGGAGATACGCAGTATTTT. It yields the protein CASRAGGLLTSGGDTQYF.

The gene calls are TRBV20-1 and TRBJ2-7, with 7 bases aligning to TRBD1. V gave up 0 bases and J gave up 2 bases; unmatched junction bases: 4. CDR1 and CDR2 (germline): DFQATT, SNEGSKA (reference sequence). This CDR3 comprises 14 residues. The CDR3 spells CSARDLDRPYEQYF. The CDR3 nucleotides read TGCAGTGCTAGAGATTTGGACAGGCCCTACGAGCAGTACTTC.

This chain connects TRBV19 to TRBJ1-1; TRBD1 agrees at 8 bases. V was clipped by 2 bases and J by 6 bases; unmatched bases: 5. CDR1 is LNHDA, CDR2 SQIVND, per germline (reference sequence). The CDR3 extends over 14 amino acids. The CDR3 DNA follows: TGTGCCAGTAGTATAATCCCAGGGGGCCCTGAAGCTTTCTTT. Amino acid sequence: CASSIIPGGPEAFF.

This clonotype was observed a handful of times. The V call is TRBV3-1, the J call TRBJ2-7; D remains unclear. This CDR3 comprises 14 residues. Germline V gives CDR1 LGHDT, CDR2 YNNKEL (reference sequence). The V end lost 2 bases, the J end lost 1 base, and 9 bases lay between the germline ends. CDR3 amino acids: CASSQQRRSYEQYF. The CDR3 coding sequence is TGTGCCAGCAGCCAACAGCGAAGATCCTACGAGCAGTACTTC.